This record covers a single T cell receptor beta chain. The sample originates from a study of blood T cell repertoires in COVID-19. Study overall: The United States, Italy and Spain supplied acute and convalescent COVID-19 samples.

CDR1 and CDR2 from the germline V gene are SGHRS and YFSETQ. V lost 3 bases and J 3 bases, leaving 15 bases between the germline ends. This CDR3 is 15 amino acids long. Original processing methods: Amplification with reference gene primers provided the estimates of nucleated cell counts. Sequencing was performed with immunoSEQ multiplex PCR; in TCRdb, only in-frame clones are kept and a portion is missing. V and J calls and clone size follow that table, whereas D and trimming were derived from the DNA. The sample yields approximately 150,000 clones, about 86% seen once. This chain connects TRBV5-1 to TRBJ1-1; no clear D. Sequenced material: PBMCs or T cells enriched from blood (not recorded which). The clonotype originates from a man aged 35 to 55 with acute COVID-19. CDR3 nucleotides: TGCGCCAGCAGCTCGGTACAGCTAACAGACACTGAAGCTTTCTTT. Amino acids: CASSSVQLTDTEAFF.